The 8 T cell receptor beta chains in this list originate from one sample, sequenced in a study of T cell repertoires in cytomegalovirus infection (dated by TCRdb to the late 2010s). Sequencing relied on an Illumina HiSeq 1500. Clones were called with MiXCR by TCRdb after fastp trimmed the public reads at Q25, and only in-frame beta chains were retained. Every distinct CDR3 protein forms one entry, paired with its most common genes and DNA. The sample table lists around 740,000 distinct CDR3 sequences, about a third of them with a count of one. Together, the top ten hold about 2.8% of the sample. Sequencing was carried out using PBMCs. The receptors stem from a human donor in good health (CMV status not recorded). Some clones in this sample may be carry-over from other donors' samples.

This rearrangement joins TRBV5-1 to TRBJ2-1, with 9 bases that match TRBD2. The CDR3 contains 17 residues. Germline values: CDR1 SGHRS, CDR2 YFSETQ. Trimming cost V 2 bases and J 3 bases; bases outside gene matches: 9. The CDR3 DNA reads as TGCGCCAGCAGCTTTACTCTGGGACTAGCAGTCTACAATGAGCAGTTCTTC. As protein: CASSFTLGLAVYNEQFF.

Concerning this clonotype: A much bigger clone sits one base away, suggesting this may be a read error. The DNA for the CDR3 is TGTGCCAGCAGTTTTGTTAGAGAGCCCAGCAATCAGCCCCAGCCTTTT. This encodes CASSFVREPSNQPQPF. The chain combines TRBV12-3 or TRBV12-4 with TRBJ1-5; D gene unclear. This CDR3 comprises 16 residues.

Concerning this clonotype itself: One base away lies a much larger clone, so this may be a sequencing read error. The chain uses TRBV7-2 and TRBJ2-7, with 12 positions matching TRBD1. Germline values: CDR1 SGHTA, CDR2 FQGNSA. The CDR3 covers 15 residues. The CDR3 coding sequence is TGTGCCAGCAGCGGCCGGGACAGGGGGCTTTTCGAGCCGTACTTC. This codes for CASSGRDRGLFEPYF. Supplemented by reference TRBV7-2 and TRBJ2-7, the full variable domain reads GAGVSQSPSNKVTEKGKDVELRCDPISGHTALYWYRQSLGQGLEFLIYFQGNSAPDKSGLPSDRFSAERTGGSVSTLTIQRTQQEDSAVYLCASSGRDRGLFEPYFGPGTRLTVT.

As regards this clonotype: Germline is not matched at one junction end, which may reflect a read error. The CDR3 here is CASSSDRGAEAFF. CDR3 sequence (DNA): TGTGCTAGCAGCTCAGACAGGGGGGCTGAAGCTTTCTTT. The chain employs TRBV7-7 and TRBJ1-1, with 9 bases matching TRBD1. This CDR3 region has 13 residues. Germline V CDR1 and CDR2: SSHAT, FNYEAQ (reference sequence).

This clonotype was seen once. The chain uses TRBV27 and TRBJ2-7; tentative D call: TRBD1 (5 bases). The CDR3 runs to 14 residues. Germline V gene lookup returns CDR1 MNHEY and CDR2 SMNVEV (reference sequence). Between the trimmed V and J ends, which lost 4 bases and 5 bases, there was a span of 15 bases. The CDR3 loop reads CASSYRKGFHEQYF. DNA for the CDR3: TGTGCCAGCAGTTATCGGAAGGGGTTCCACGAGCAGTACTTC.

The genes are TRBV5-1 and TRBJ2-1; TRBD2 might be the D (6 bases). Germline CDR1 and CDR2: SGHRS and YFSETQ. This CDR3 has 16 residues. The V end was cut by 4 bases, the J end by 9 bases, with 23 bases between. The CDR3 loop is CASSRARERAEGEQFF. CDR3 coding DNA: TGCGCCAGCAGCAGGGCCCGGGAGAGGGCGGAGGGTGAGCAGTTCTTC.

CDR3 nucleotide sequence: TGTGCCAGCAGTGACAGCGGGGGGGCCAATGAGCAGTTCTTC. As protein: CASSDSGGANEQFF. The chain combines TRBV6-4 with TRBJ2-1; TRBD2 aligns across 10 bases. The germline V gene has CDR1 MRHNA and CDR2 SNTAGT. This CDR3 spans 14 amino acids. The ends lost 2 bases at V and 6 bases at J; junction bases unmatched: 1.

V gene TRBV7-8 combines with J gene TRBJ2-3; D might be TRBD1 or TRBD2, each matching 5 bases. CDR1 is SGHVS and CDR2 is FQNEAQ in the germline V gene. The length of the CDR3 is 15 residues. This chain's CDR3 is CDRSLDLGPTYTQYF. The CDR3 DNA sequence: TGTGACAGGAGCTTAGATCTGGGACCGACTTATACGCAGTATTTT.